This T cell receptor (beta chain) derives from a study of T-cell reconstitution after alpha-beta-depleted transplantation in children. Points from the study as a whole: As was reported, about two months after transplant, alpha-beta T cells came from several hundred expanded graft clones. By one year post-transplant, T-cell counts and diversity largely arose from T cells that were newly produced. Some patients' high day-60 TCRbeta diversity was traced to surviving recipient T cells and thymic progenitors.

Unique molecular identifiers were incorporated during preparation of the TCRbeta library. TCRdb re-called the PCR reads with MiXCR, one entry per CDR3 protein. Here the sample spans about 70,000 distinct CDR3 sequences, approximately 10% being singletons. Concerning this clonotype itself: The target antigen is unknown. One junction end disagrees with the germline gene, perhaps due to a read error.

Germline values: CDR1 KGHDR, CDR2 SFDVKD. The CDR3 consists of 15 residues. This rearrangement joins TRBV24-1 to TRBJ2-1; 14 positions agree with TRBD2. This sequence was found in a boy between 10 and 17 years old with acute myeloid leukemia, due to receive a stem cell transplant. This material consisted of PBMCs, taken before TCRalphabeta/CD19-depleted stem cell transplant. The CDR3 region has the DNA TGTGACACCGAGGGACTAGCGGGAGAGGTGGGTGAGCAGTTCTTC. Translating gives CDTEGLAGEVGEQFF.